This entry describes one T cell receptor beta chain. This specimen belongs to a study of blood T cell repertoires in COVID-19. Study background: Samples of COVID-19 (acute and convalescent) were obtained from the United States, Italy and Spain. Sources were T cells, B-cell-depleted T cells, or PBMCs; the material itself was cDNA or gDNA.

CDR3 length: 15 residues. Germline CDR1 and CDR2: MNHEY and SVGAGI. The V gene lost 2 bases and the J gene lost 2 bases, with 10 bases spanning the gap. The authors' processing: Nucleated cell number was recorded as an estimate derived from reference gene primer amplification. Clones were sequenced by immunoSEQ multiplex PCR, and TCRdb holds only the in-frame ones, with some missing. V and J calls and clone size are given by that table; D and trimming were obtained from the DNA. The profile shows around 130,000 clones, approximately 90% of them singletons. The sample was peripheral blood. The receptor was derived from a woman in her fifties or sixties with acute or convalescent COVID-19. The chain combines TRBV6-5 with TRBJ1-5, with unresolved D. The CDR3 here is CASSYNGLGNQPQHF. The DNA of the CDR3 is TGTGCCAGCAGTTACAACGGCCTAGGCAATCAGCCCCAGCATTTT.